This passage covers 29 T cell receptor beta chains from one sample sequenced in a study of blood T cell repertoires in COVID-19. Assay: immunoSEQ multiplex PCR; the TCRdb copy retains only in-frame clones and omits some. The table includes about 150,000 clones, around 85% detected once. The material sequenced was peripheral blood. The receptor source for this set is a woman between 65 and 79 years old with acute or convalescent COVID-19.

The J gene is TRBJ2-2, the V gene TRBV4-1; D is possibly TRBD2 (6 bases). Germline CDR1 MGHRA, CDR2 YSYEKL. The CDR3 loop spans 16 amino acids. V was shortened by 5 bases and J by 0 bases, with 13 bases between the two germline ends. The CDR3 nucleotides read TGCGCCAGCAGCTTGCGGGACTTACCGAACACCGGGGAGCTGTTTTTT. As protein: CASSLRDLPNTGELFF.

The rearrangement joins TRBV30 to TRBJ1-4; TRBD1 is a possible D gene (5 bases). V was clipped by 3 bases and J by 5 bases, with 16 bases between them. Germline V CDR1 and CDR2: GTSNPN, SVGIG (reference sequence). The CDR3 has 15 amino acids. CDR3 sequence: CAWSIGGRQNEKLFF. The CDR3 DNA is TGTGCCTGGAGCATCGGGGGGAGACAGAATGAAAAACTGTTTTTT.

As concerns this clone: Other nucleotide sequences in the sample specify the same CDR3. The rearrangement links TRBV2 to TRBJ2-7; TRBD2 matches 7 bases. The CDR3 runs to 14 residues. From germline, CDR1 is SNHLY and CDR2 FYNNEI. V lost 3 bases to trimming and J lost 2 bases; unmatched junction nucleotides: 4. In DNA form, the CDR3 reads TGTGCCAGCAGTGAGGGGAGGGGAACCTACGAGCAGTACGTC. Translating it yields CASSEGRGTYEQYV.

The chain recombines TRBV21-1 with TRBJ2-5; the table assigns TRBD1, which was not confirmed against the DNA. TRBV21-1 has pseudogene status. The CDR3 is made up of 14 amino acids. Here the CDR3 reads CASTRTVHQETQYF. The CDR3 nucleotides read TGTGCCAGCACCCGAACAGTACACCAAGAGACCCAGTACTTC.

The chain combines TRBV13 with TRBJ1-1; D is unresolved. Per germline, CDR1 PRHDT and CDR2 FYEKMQ (reference sequence). V was trimmed by 6 bases and J by 6 bases, leaving 11 bases between them. The length of the CDR3 is 12 residues. CDR3 DNA sequence: TGTGCCAGCAGACGGACTGATGCTGAAGCTTTCTTT. This sequence encodes CASRRTDAEAFF.

CDR3 sequence reads: CASSEIDRGQGYTF. In DNA, the CDR3 is TGTGCCAGCAGTGAAATAGACAGGGGGCAGGGCTACACCTTC. The chain uses TRBV6-1 and TRBJ1-2; 10 bases line up with TRBD1. The CDR3 contains 14 residues. After removal of 2 bases from V and 8 bases from J, the junction contained 5 bases not matched to a gene. Germline V gene lookup returns CDR1 MNHNS and CDR2 SASEGT.

The chain has TRBV28 and TRBJ2-2; D is possibly TRBD1 (5 bases). The germline V and J ends were trimmed by 9 bases and 6 bases, with 20 bases remaining between them. The CDR3 runs 15 residues. The germline CDR1 and CDR2 sequences are MDHEN and SYDVKM. CDR3 coding DNA: TGTGCCAGTTTAGGGGCCCCGAAGTCGGCCGGGGAGCTGTTTTTT. Protein sequence: CASLGAPKSAGELFF. Variable domain in full (rest from reference TRBV28 and TRBJ2-2): DVKVTQSSRYLVKRTGEKVFLECVQDMDHENMFWYRQDPGLGLRLIYFSYDVKMKEKGDIPEGYSVSREKKERFSLILESASTNQTSMYLCASLGAPKSAGELFFGEGSRLTVL.

The chain recombines TRBV25-1 with TRBJ2-7; 9 bases fit TRBD2. Germline assignment: CDR1 MGHDK and CDR2 SYGVNS. The CDR3 is 15 residues long. Trimming at V came to 6 bases and at J to 2 bases, leaving 8 bases not matched to a gene. CDR3 nucleotides: TGTGCCAGCAGAGGTAGCGGGGGCCCCGCCTACGAGCAGTACTTC. Amino acid sequence: CASRGSGGPAYEQYF.

The rearrangement joins TRBV5-1 to TRBJ2-5; 9 bases map to TRBD1. The germline V gene has CDR1 SGHRS and CDR2 YFSETQ. This CDR3 is built from 13 residues. V lost 3 bases, J lost 5 bases, and 2 bases stayed unmatched. CDR3 protein: CASSWTGVETQYF. CDR3 sequence (DNA): TGCGCCAGCAGCTGGACAGGGGTTGAGACCCAGTACTTC. Combining the CDR3 with reference TRBV5-1 and TRBJ2-5 gives the whole variable domain KAGVTQTPRYLIKTRGQQVTLSCSPISGHRSVSWYQQTPGQGLQFLFEYFSETQRNKGNFPGRFSGRQFSNSRSEMNVSTLELGDSALYLCASSWTGVETQYFGPGTRLLVL.

The chain recombines TRBV27 with TRBJ1-6; D is ambiguous. This CDR3 contains 13 residues. Germline CDR1 reads MNHEY; CDR2 reads SMNVEV (reference sequence). Trimming removed 3 bases from V and 4 bases from J, with 4 bases in between. The CDR3 region is CASSFRYNSPLHF. The CDR3 DNA follows: TGTGCCAGCAGTTTTCGGTATAATTCACCCCTCCACTTT.

This clone was found a few times. This chain connects TRBV6-1 to TRBJ1-5; D possibly corresponds to TRBD1 (5 bases). V was cut by 3 bases and J by 4 bases, with 13 bases left in between. The CDR3 consists of 15 residues. In germline, CDR1 is MNHNS, CDR2 SASEGT. CDR3 protein: CASSEPGKVNQPQHF. As DNA, the CDR3 is TGTGCCAGCAGTGAGCCAGGGAAAGTTAATCAGCCCCAGCATTTT.

This chain links TRBV28 with TRBJ1-1, with TRBD1 identical over 8 bases. This CDR3 contains 13 residues. Germline V gene sequence: CDR1 MDHEN, CDR2 SYDVKM. V lost 0 bases, J lost 8 bases, and 2 bases stayed unmatched. Written as DNA, the CDR3 is TGTGCCAGCAGTTTATGGGACAGGGCAGAAGCTTTCTTT. It yields the protein CASSLWDRAEAFF. Full variable domain (remainder filled in from reference TRBV28 and TRBJ1-1): DVKVTQSSRYLVKRTGEKVFLECVQDMDHENMFWYRQDPGLGLRLIYFSYDVKMKEKGDIPEGYSVSREKKERFSLILESASTNQTSMYLCASSLWDRAEAFFGQGTRLTVV.

The chain couples TRBV3-1 (or the pseudogene TRBV3-2) to TRBJ1-1; 9 positions agree with TRBD1. Looked up from germline, CDR1 is LGHDT and CDR2 is YNNKEL (reference sequence). The CDR3 is 15 amino acids. Trimming cost V 1 base and J 5 bases; bases outside gene matches: 5. CDR3 in amino acids: CASSQAYRGRTEAFF. The CDR3 coding sequence is TGTGCCAGCAGCCAAGCCTACAGGGGGCGGACTGAAGCTTTCTTT.

This chain links TRBV11-2 with TRBJ2-1, with TRBD1 identical over 10 bases. Germline V gene data show CDR1 as SGHAT and CDR2 as FQNNGV. CDR3 length equals 15 residues. Unmatched junction bases numbered 5, after V lost 4 bases and J lost 5 bases. Here the CDR3 DNA reads TGTGCCAGCAGCTACGACAGGGGGCTGGACAATGAGCAGTTCTTC. It translates to CASSYDRGLDNEQFF.

The chain uses TRBV5-6 and TRBJ2-1; D perhaps matches TRBD1 (6 bases). Trimming shortened V by 7 bases and J by 1 base, and 9 bases separated the two germline ends. CDR1 SGHDT and CDR2 YYEEEE come from the germline V gene. The CDR3 has 13 residues. The CDR3 region is CASYRASYNEQFF. The CDR3 nucleotides are TGTGCCAGCTACAGGGCATCCTACAATGAGCAGTTCTTC.

The V gene is TRBV19, the J gene TRBJ2-5, with D uncertain. This CDR3 is built from 15 residues. Trimming cost V 1 base and J 2 bases, with 11 bases left between them. CDR1 is LNHDA, CDR2 SQIVND, per germline (reference sequence). CDR3 nucleotides: TGTGCCAGTAGTATAGCCCCAATGAGGCAAGAGACCCAGTACTTC. Translation: CASSIAPMRQETQYF.

The sample holds a few counts of this clone. The rearrangement links TRBV3-1 (or the pseudogene TRBV3-2) to TRBJ2-2; 7 bases line up with TRBD1. Trimming cost V 8 bases and J 2 bases; bases outside gene matches: 2. This CDR3 comprises 13 residues. Germline values: CDR1 LGHDT, CDR2 YNNKEL (reference sequence). In DNA form, the CDR3 reads TGTGCCAGCCGGGACAGAAACACCGGGGAGCTGTTTTTT. Translated, it gives CASRDRNTGELFF.

The CDR3 sequence is CASSLRTSGVAGDTQYF. The CDR3, as DNA: TGTGCCAGCAGCTTAAGGACTAGCGGGGTAGCGGGAGATACGCAGTATTTT. The V and J genes are TRBV11-2 and TRBJ2-3; TRBD2 aligns across 12 bases. Germline V CDR1 and CDR2: SGHAT, FQNNGV. V trimming: 2 bases; J trimming: 5 bases; junction bases outside the gene matches: 8. The CDR3 runs 17 residues.

This clone has a single count. The chain recombines TRBV9 with TRBJ2-5; D unclear. Germline CDR1 is SGDLS and CDR2 is YYNGEE. The V end was cut by 0 bases, the J end by 1 base, with 7 bases between. CDR3 length equals 14 residues. The CDR3 reads CASSVAGFQETQYF. The CDR3 region has the DNA TGTGCCAGCAGCGTAGCTGGCTTCCAAGAGACCCAGTACTTC. The variable domain in full, completed from reference TRBV9 and TRBJ2-5, reads DSGVTQTPKHLITATGQRVTLRCSPRSGDLSVYWYQQSLDQGLQFLIQYYNGEERAKGNILERFSAQQFPDLHSELNLSSLELGDSALYFCASSVAGFQETQYFGPGTRLLVL.

This rearrangement joins TRBV19 to TRBJ2-2; tentatively, D is TRBD1 (5 bases). CDR3 size: 14 residues. The V and J ends lost 5 bases and 6 bases respectively, with 13 bases between them. The germline CDR1 and CDR2 sequences are LNHDA and SQIVND (reference sequence). CDR3 residues: CASSRSQGSGELFF. As DNA, the CDR3 is TGTGCCAGTAGTCGGTCCCAGGGATCCGGGGAGCTGTTTTTT.

The CDR3, as DNA: TGTGCCAGCAGCCAAGATCCGGCCACGGGGGGAAACACCATATATTTT. Protein: CASSQDPATGGNTIYF. This chain uses TRBV3-1 (or the pseudogene TRBV3-2) with TRBJ1-3; D call uncertain. The germline CDR1 and CDR2 sequences are LGHDT and YNNKEL (reference sequence). The CDR3 loop spans 16 amino acids. Trimming removed 0 bases at V and 4 bases at J, with 13 bases between.

The chain has TRBV3-1 (or the pseudogene TRBV3-2) and TRBJ1-2, with D unresolved. CDR1 LGHDT and CDR2 YNNKEL come from the germline V gene (reference sequence). Trimming took 0 bases from V and 4 from J, leaving 6 bases between them. The CDR3 totals 13 residues. The CDR3 DNA sequence: TGTGCCAGCAGCCAAGATCTGAGCTATGGCTACACCTTC. Protein product: CASSQDLSYGYTF.

This rearrangement joins TRBV28 to TRBJ2-5, with D perhaps TRBD1 (5 bases). Trimming pared 4 bases from V and 2 bases from J, leaving 23 bases between. Germline CDR1 and CDR2: MDHEN and SYDVKM. The CDR3 contains 18 residues. The DNA of the CDR3 is TGTGCCAGCAGTTCCCCCCTTCAGGGTCGAGGACGGCAAGAGACCCAGTACTTC. This translates into CASSSPLQGRGRQETQYF.

CDR3 protein: CASSLGDRGQNTEAFF. CDR3 nucleotides: TGTGCCAGCAGCTTAGGTGACAGGGGGCAGAACACTGAAGCTTTCTTT. V usage is TRBV11-2 and J usage is TRBJ1-1; 10 bases match TRBD1. The junction had 3 bases not matched to a gene; V was cut back by 1 base and J by 1 base. From germline, CDR1 is SGHAT and CDR2 FQNNGV. The CDR3 length is 16 residues.

The CDR3 DNA reads as TGTGCCACCAGCAGAGACGAGGCCGCTGAAGCTTTCTTT. This codes for CATSRDEAAEAFF. The V gene is TRBV15, the J gene TRBJ1-1; D remains ambiguous. In germline, CDR1 is LNHNV, CDR2 YYDKDF (reference sequence). V was shortened by 0 bases and J by 6 bases, with 8 bases between the two germline ends. This CDR3 has 13 residues.

V gene TRBV3-1 (or the pseudogene TRBV3-2) combines with J gene TRBJ1-3, with D uncertain. The CDR3 has 14 amino acids. Germline CDR1 LGHDT, CDR2 YNNKEL (reference sequence). V was pared by 2 bases and J by 0 bases, with 5 bases between. For the CDR3, the DNA is TGTGCCAGCAGCCAATCAGTCTCTGGAAACACCATATATTTT. Its translation is CASSQSVSGNTIYF.

To note about this clone: A junction end diverges from the germline sequence, so it may reflect a read error. The chain's CDR3 is CASRLDTADNSPLHF. DNA for the CDR3: TGCGCCAGCCGCTTAGATACCGCGGATAATTCACCCCTCCACTTT. The rearrangement links TRBV5-1 to TRBJ1-6; D call uncertain. The germline V gene encodes CDR1 SGHRS and CDR2 YFSETQ. The CDR3 loop spans 15 amino acids.

The chain joins TRBV5-4 to TRBJ2-1, with D possibly TRBD2 on 6 matching bases. The V end lost 4 bases, the J end lost 0 bases, and 14 bases lay between the germline ends. Germline CDR1 SGHNT, CDR2 YYREEE (reference sequence). CDR3 size: 16 residues. For the CDR3, the DNA is TGTGCCAGCAGCCCCGGGAGTTCGAGCTCCTACAATGAGCAGTTCTTC. Translation gives CASSPGSSSSYNEQFF.

V is TRBV29-1 and J is TRBJ2-3; D possibly corresponds to TRBD2 (6 bases). CDR1 is SQVTM and CDR2 is ANQGSEA in the germline V gene. The CDR3 loop spans 15 amino acids. Trimming removed 8 bases from V and 3 bases from J, with 21 bases in between. DNA for the CDR3: TGCAGCCTTATTAAACCAGGCGGGGTTACAGATACGCAGTATTTT. It is translated as CSLIKPGGVTDTQYF.